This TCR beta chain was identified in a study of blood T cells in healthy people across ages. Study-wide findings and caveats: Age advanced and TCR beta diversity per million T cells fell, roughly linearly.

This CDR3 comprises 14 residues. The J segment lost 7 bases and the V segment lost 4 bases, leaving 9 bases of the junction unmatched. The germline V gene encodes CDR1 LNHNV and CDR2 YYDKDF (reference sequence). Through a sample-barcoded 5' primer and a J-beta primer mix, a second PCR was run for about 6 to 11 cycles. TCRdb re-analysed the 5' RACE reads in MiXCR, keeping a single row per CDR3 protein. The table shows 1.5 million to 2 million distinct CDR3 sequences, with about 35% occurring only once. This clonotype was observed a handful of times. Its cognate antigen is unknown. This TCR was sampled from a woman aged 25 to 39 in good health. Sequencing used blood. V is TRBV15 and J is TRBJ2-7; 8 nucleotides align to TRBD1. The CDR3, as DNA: TGTGCCACCAGCATAGGACAGGGACCCGGAGAGCAGTACTTC. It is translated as CATSIGQGPGEQYF.